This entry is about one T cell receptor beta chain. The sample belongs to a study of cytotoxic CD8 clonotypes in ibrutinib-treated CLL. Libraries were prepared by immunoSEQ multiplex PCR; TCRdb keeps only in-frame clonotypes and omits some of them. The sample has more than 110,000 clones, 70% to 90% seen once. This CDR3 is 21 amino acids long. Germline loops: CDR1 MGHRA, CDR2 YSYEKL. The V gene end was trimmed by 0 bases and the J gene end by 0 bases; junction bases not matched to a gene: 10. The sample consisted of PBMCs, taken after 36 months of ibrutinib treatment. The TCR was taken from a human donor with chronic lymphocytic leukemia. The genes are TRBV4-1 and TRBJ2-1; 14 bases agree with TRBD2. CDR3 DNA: TGCGCCAGCAGCCAAGATCTTTTCAGGACTAGCGGGAGGACCTCCTACAATGAGCAGTTCTTC. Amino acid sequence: CASSQDLFRTSGRTSYNEQFF.